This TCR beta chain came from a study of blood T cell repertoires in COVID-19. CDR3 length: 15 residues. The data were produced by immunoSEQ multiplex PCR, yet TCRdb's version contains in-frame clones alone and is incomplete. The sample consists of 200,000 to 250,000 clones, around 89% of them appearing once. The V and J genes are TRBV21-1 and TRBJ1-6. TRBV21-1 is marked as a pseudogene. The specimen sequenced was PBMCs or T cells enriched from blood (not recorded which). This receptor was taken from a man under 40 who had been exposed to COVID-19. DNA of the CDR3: TGTGCCAGCAGCAAAGGCGTGAATCTTAATTCACCCCTCCACTTT. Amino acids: CASSKGVNLNSPLHF.